This T cell receptor beta chain appears in the sequencing data of a study of spatial heterogeneity in lung cancer. Time point here: blood at routine non-recurrence follow-up after resection. Whole RNA from tumor, nontumor lung or frozen PBMC was sequenced unsorted. Every TCR cDNA molecule bore its own unique molecular identifier. TCRdb redid the calling of the 5' RACE reads with MiXCR, one entry per CDR3 protein. The table lists some 120,000 distinct CDR3 sequences, 9% to 15% of them singletons. Germline lookup yields CDR1 SGDLS and CDR2 YYNGEE. V was clipped by 2 bases and J by 4 bases, with 13 bases between them. The CDR3 has 15 residues. Only a few counts were recorded for this clonotype.

J is TRBJ1-3 and V is TRBV9; D gene uncertain. This clonotype was obtained from a male donor with early-stage non-small cell lung cancer. This material consisted of PBMCs, taken at follow-up. This chain's CDR3 is CASSVVGYPGNTIYF. As DNA, the CDR3 is TGTGCCAGCAGCGTCGTCGGATACCCCGGAAACACCATATATTTT.